This T cell receptor (beta chain) was sequenced in a study of T-cell reconstitution after alpha-beta-depleted transplantation in children. Preparation of the TCRbeta library involved a method that used unique molecular identifiers. In TCRdb, the PCR reads were re-called with MiXCR into one record per CDR3 protein. The table has fewer than 750,000 distinct CDR3 sequences, over 20% seen once. CDR1 is MNHEY, CDR2 SMNVEV, per germline (reference sequence). Trimming removed 6 bases at V and 2 bases at J, with 12 bases between. The CDR3 has 14 residues. The rearrangement uses TRBV27 and TRBJ2-3; D perhaps matches TRBD2 (6 bases). The sequenced sample was PBMCs, obtained before TCRalphabeta/CD19-depleted stem cell transplant. The origin of this receptor is a boy younger than two with Wiskott-Aldrich syndrome, due to receive a stem cell transplant. The CDR3 DNA reads TGTGCCAGCAGGATTAGCGGATACACAGATACGCAGTATTTT. It codes for CASRISGYTDTQYF.